This T cell receptor (beta chain) was sequenced during a study of blood T cell repertoires in COVID-19. The table came from immunoSEQ multiplex PCR; TCRdb's copy has only in-frame clones and leaves some out. The sample lists fewer than 300,000 clones; roughly nine tenths were seen once. Germline values: CDR1 MDHEN, CDR2 SYDVKM. There are 15 residues in the CDR3. V was trimmed by 7 bases and J by 0 bases, leaving 15 bases between them. Source material: peripheral blood. The chain uses TRBV28 and TRBJ1-1; D unclear. The sequence was collected from a woman aged 25 to 39 with COVID-19, enrolled during active disease. CDR3 nucleotide sequence: TGTGCCAGCATCCGAGGACCGGGGTTGAACACTGAAGCTTTCTTT. This translates into CASIRGPGLNTEAFF.